This TCR beta chain was recovered during a study of shared T cell receptors in the human thymus. The CDR3 consists of 15 residues. V gave up 2 bases and J gave up 3 bases, with 13 bases separating them. In germline, CDR1 is SNHLY, CDR2 FYNNEI. Here immunoSEQ multiplex PCR was the method, and the copy in TCRdb shows in-frame clones only, minus some. This table holds 540,000 or so clones, 70% to 80% found once. This sample also belongs to another study, concerning human thymus T cells. Per that study: It was healthy Finnish infants having corrective surgery for congenital heart defects who were the donors. Corrective heart surgery yielded resections, and these provided the thymus tissue. Gene usage (both V and J) appeared biased in thymic and blood repertoires. Among unrelated individuals, related research reported thymic repertoires that overlapped highly.

The chain recombines TRBV2 with TRBJ1-2; the D gene is possibly TRBD1 (6 bases). This TCR was sampled from a boy less than two years old with a congenital heart defect. The sample was thymocytes. The CDR3 nucleotides are TGTGCCAGCAGTGAACTGGACAGAATTTACTATGGCTACACCTTC. The encoded protein is CASSELDRIYYGYTF.